Sequencing of this TCR beta chain was carried out in a study of blood T cell repertoires in COVID-19. About the research overall: Donors in the United States, Italy and Spain gave samples during acute or convalescent COVID-19. In each case, the material was cDNA or gDNA derived from T cells, B-cell-depleted T cells, or PBMCs.

V lost 7 bases and J 3 bases, leaving 10 bases between the germline ends. This CDR3 is built from 12 residues. From germline, CDR1 is WSHSY and CDR2 SAAADI. Per the original methods: Using reference gene primer amplification, nucleated cell counts were estimated. TCRdb's copy holds only in-frame clones and misses some; the assay was immunoSEQ multiplex PCR. For V, J and clone size, that table is used; D and trimming come from the DNA. Seen here are some 110,000 clones, less than 90% observed once, and the top ten hold 4% to 6%. The sequence came from a human donor in a cohort sampled during active COVID-19. Sequenced: peripheral blood. The chain employs TRBV10-2 and TRBJ2-7, with D possibly TRBD1 on 6 matching bases. The CDR3 sequence is CASTDRNYEQYF. The CDR3, as DNA: TGCGCCAGCACCGACAGGAACTACGAGCAGTACTTC.